A single sample is the source of the 32 T cell receptor beta chains below, sequenced in a study of blood T cell repertoires in COVID-19. The method was immunoSEQ multiplex PCR; TCRdb's version includes in-frame clones alone and lacks a portion of them. Of approximately 300,000 clones in the sample, roughly 89% were seen once. The specimen sequenced was peripheral blood. These receptors came from a man between 35 and 55 years old with acute or convalescent COVID-19.

The chain carries TRBV11-2 and TRBJ2-7; D gene uncertain. The CDR3 has 15 amino acids. Between the trimmed V and J ends, which lost 5 bases and 3 bases, there was a span of 17 bases. In germline, CDR1 is SGHAT, CDR2 FQNNGV. The CDR3 loop is CASSLRSAIYYEQYF. The CDR3 DNA reads TGTGCCAGCAGCCTCAGGTCAGCTATATACTACGAGCAGTACTTC.

CDR3 DNA: TGCGCCAGCAGCTTAACAGACAGGGCGTACTATGGCTACACCTTC. Translated: CASSLTDRAYYGYTF. The chain links TRBV5-1 to TRBJ1-2, with 7 bases aligning to TRBD1. This CDR3 contains 15 residues. Losses at the gene ends were 2 bases for V and 3 bases for J; bases not matched to a gene: 7. Per germline, CDR1 SGHRS and CDR2 YFSETQ.

The V and J genes are TRBV6-5 and TRBJ2-7, with 8 bases lining up with TRBD1. Germline-derived CDR1 and CDR2 are MNHEY and SVGAGI. V lost 6 bases to trimming and J lost 5 bases; unmatched junction nucleotides: 9. The CDR3 sequence is 14 residues long. CDR3 region: CASRNDRGTHEQYF. Here the CDR3 DNA reads TGTGCCAGCAGAAATGACAGGGGAACTCACGAGCAGTACTTC.

CDR3 sequence (DNA): TGTGCCAGCAGCCTCAGGGGCAGTTCTGGCTACACCTTC. Translated: CASSLRGSSGYTF. This chain uses TRBV12-3 or TRBV12-4 with TRBJ1-2, with a possible D match to TRBD1 (6 bases). This CDR3 is built from 13 residues. V was pared by 6 bases and J by 7 bases, with 15 bases between.

This clone has more than one count but fewer than ten. The chain is built from TRBV19 and TRBJ1-4; D perhaps matches TRBD1 (6 bases). The CDR3 loop spans 15 amino acids. The germline V and J ends were trimmed by 2 bases and 6 bases, with 13 bases remaining between them. Germline loops: CDR1 LNHDA, CDR2 SQIVND (reference sequence). This chain's CDR3 is CASSISWTDYEKLFF. CDR3 in DNA: TGTGCCAGTAGTATAAGTTGGACAGATTATGAAAAACTGTTTTTT.

This clone was detected only once. The chain has TRBV4-2 and TRBJ1-6, with TRBD1 matching over 8 bases. Germline V lookup: CDR1 LGHNA, CDR2 YNFKEQ. The CDR3 loop spans 14 amino acids. V lost 4 bases, J lost 6 bases, and 2 bases stayed unmatched. The chain's CDR3 is CASSLGQGNSPLHF. The CDR3 DNA is TGTGCCAGCAGCCTCGGACAGGGTAATTCACCCCTCCACTTT.

The chain uses TRBV5-4 and TRBJ2-7, with 9 bases that match TRBD2. The CDR3 is 14 residues long. V lost 6 bases, J lost 6 bases, and 10 bases stayed unmatched. CDR1 and CDR2 (germline): SGHNT, YYREEE (reference sequence). CDR3 nucleotide sequence: TGTGCCAGCATGGCCGGGACTAGCAGCTCCGAGCAGTACTTC. Its translation: CASMAGTSSSEQYF.

V usage is TRBV3-1 (or the pseudogene TRBV3-2) and J usage is TRBJ1-2, with 8 bases fitting TRBD1. Germline CDR1 and CDR2: LGHDT and YNNKEL (reference sequence). The junction had 8 bases not matched to a gene; V was cut back by 4 bases and J by 4 bases. The length of the CDR3 is 15 residues. The CDR3 protein is CASSPRDRRAYGYTF. The CDR3 DNA reads TGTGCCAGCAGCCCCCGGGACAGGCGGGCCTATGGCTACACCTTC.

The rearrangement uses TRBV6-5 and TRBJ1-6; D may be TRBD1 (6 bases). The length of the CDR3 is 16 residues. Trimming removed 0 bases from V and 7 bases from J, with 13 bases in between. In germline, CDR1 is MNHEY, CDR2 SVGAGI. DNA for the CDR3: TGTGCCAGCAGTTACTCGGGACACAAGGGAAATTCACCCCTCCACTTT. Translated, it gives CASSYSGHKGNSPLHF.

This clone has just a few counts. This rearrangement joins TRBV29-1 to TRBJ2-3; the match to TRBD1 covers 9 bases. The CDR3 has 14 amino acids. V shed 3 bases, J shed 5 bases, and the junction held 6 bases outside the gene matches. Germline assignment: CDR1 SQVTM and CDR2 ANQGSEA. The CDR3 region has the DNA TGCAGCGTTGAGGGGACAGGGTTGAAAGATACGCAGTATTTT. Translation gives CSVEGTGLKDTQYF.

The chain uses TRBV2 and TRBJ2-7; 8 bases are shared with TRBD1. This CDR3 comprises 12 residues. Unmatched junction bases numbered 7, after V lost 11 bases and J lost 4 bases. The germline V gene encodes CDR1 SNHLY and CDR2 FYNNEI. The CDR3 nucleotides read TGTGCCTCCGGACAGGGCCGTTACGAGCAGTACTTC. The encoded protein is CASGQGRYEQYF.

The V gene is TRBV7-8, the J gene TRBJ1-5; TRBD1 is a possible D gene (6 bases). This CDR3 has 18 amino acids. Germline CDR1 SGHVS, CDR2 FQNEAQ. With 2 bases removed from V and 5 bases from J, the gap between germline ends came to 22 bases. The CDR3 DNA reads TGTGCCAGCAGCTTATACCGCTACAGGGTAGGGAGCGATCAGCCCCAGCATTTT. Encoded protein: CASSLYRYRVGSDQPQHF.

CDR3 coding DNA: TGTGCCAGCAGCTTGGTAGCTCACGAGCAGTACTTC. Translation: CASSLVAHEQYF. The rearrangement links TRBV5-6 to TRBJ2-7; D not resolved. Trimming took off 0 bases at V and 5 bases at J, with 6 bases between the two ends. Germline V gene lookup returns CDR1 SGHDT and CDR2 YYEEEE. The length of the CDR3 is 12 residues.

The rearrangement uses TRBV27 and TRBJ1-2; TRBD1 agrees at 9 bases. V was clipped by 6 bases and J by 3 bases; unmatched bases: 2. The CDR3 is 13 residues long. Germline CDR1 MNHEY, CDR2 SMNVEV (reference sequence). CDR3 region: CASRGTGYYGYTF. CDR3 DNA sequence: TGTGCCAGCAGGGGGACAGGGTACTATGGCTACACCTTC.

This clone was counted a single time. The chain joins TRBV28 to TRBJ1-6, with D possibly being TRBD1 (5 bases). This CDR3 comprises 14 residues. CDR1 is MDHEN, CDR2 SYDVKM, per germline. Deletions cut 3 bases from V and 7 bases from J, with 10 bases between. The CDR3 loop is CASSLQGRNSPLHF. Here the CDR3 DNA reads TGTGCCAGCAGTTTGCAGGGTCGGAATTCACCCCTCCACTTT.

The CDR3 DNA follows: TGTGCCAGCAGCCATAGGGAGGATAATCAGCCCCAGCATTTT. It codes for CASSHREDNQPQHF. The chain has TRBV3-1 (or the pseudogene TRBV3-2) and TRBJ1-5; D remains unclear. Trimming removed 3 bases from V and 4 bases from J, with 10 bases in between. The CDR3 sequence is 14 residues long. Per the germline V gene, CDR1 is LGHDT and CDR2 is YNNKEL (reference sequence).

The chain employs TRBV2 and TRBJ1-1; possible D gene TRBD1, 6 bases. The CDR3 totals 15 residues. Germline CDR1 and CDR2: SNHLY and FYNNEI. V lost 1 base and J 6 bases, leaving 15 bases between the germline ends. For the CDR3, the DNA is TGTGCCAGCAGTGAAGTGTGGGGACAAATCCCTGAAGCTTTCTTT. It codes for CASSEVWGQIPEAFF.

The rearrangement joins TRBV24-1 to TRBJ2-2; 10 bases are a match to TRBD1. Losses at the gene ends were 2 bases for V and 1 base for J; bases not matched to a gene: 6. This CDR3 is built from 18 residues. Germline values: CDR1 KGHDR, CDR2 SFDVKD. CDR3 sequence reads: CATSDWDRGVVNTGELFF. The CDR3 nucleotides are TGTGCCACCAGTGATTGGGACAGGGGAGTTGTGAACACCGGGGAGCTGTTTTTT.

The chain employs TRBV5-1 and TRBJ1-6, with 8 bases fitting TRBD1. The CDR3 length is 14 residues. V shed 4 bases, J shed 9 bases, and the junction held 6 bases outside the gene matches. The germline V gene has CDR1 SGHRS and CDR2 YFSETQ. The CDR3 sequence is CASSLQGDGSPLHF. Written as DNA, the CDR3 is TGCGCCAGCAGCCTACAGGGGGACGGTTCACCCCTCCACTTT.

This rearrangement joins TRBV14 to TRBJ1-2; 12 bases align to TRBD1. CDR3 length equals 16 residues. Germline CDR1 SGHDN, CDR2 FVKESK. Trimming at V came to 1 base and at J to 7 bases, leaving 7 bases not matched to a gene. CDR3 sequence reads: CASSQAGTGGDFGYTF. CDR3 nucleotides: TGTGCCAGCAGCCAAGCCGGGACAGGGGGCGATTTTGGCTACACCTTC.

The chain links TRBV12-5 to TRBJ2-7, with a tentative D call TRBD1 (5 bases). V shed 3 bases and J shed 0 bases, with 6 bases lying between them. The CDR3 is 13 residues long. CDR1 is LGHNT and CDR2 is FRNRAP in the germline V gene. The CDR3 is CASGFDSSYEQYF. The CDR3 region has the DNA TGTGCTAGTGGTTTCGACAGCTCCTACGAGCAGTACTTC.

V is TRBV18 and J is TRBJ2-3, with TRBD2 as a possible D gene (5 bases). The germline gives CDR1 KGHSH, CDR2 LQKENI. Trimming took 4 bases from V and 6 from J, leaving 11 bases between them. The CDR3 is 13 amino acids. The CDR3 region is CASSLSRRDTQYF. DNA of the CDR3: TGTGCCAGCTCACTGAGCAGGAGGGATACGCAGTATTTT.

The chain employs TRBV15 and TRBJ1-1; 8 bases align to TRBD1. The CDR3 runs to 15 residues. CDR1 and CDR2 from the germline V gene are LNHNV and YYDKDF (reference sequence). The junction had 14 bases not matched to a gene; V was cut back by 8 bases and J by 6 bases. CDR3 bases: TGTGCCACCGGCGGCAACAGGGGGGACGTAGCTGAAGCTTTCTTT. It codes for CATGGNRGDVAEAFF.

The V gene is TRBV14, the J gene TRBJ1-3; D might be TRBD1 (5 bases). Germline-derived CDR1 and CDR2 are SGHDN and FVKESK. V lost 3 bases and J lost 0, with 18 bases in between. The CDR3 contains 18 residues. The chain's CDR3 is CASSQFKGSSYSGNTIYF. For the CDR3, the DNA is TGTGCCAGCAGCCAGTTCAAGGGGTCAAGCTACTCTGGAAACACCATATATTTT. The full variable domain, completed using reference TRBV14 and TRBJ1-3, is EAGVTQFPSHSVIEKGQTVTLRCDPISGHDNLYWYRRVMGKEIKFLLHFVKESKQDESGMPNNRFLAERTGGTYSTLKVQPAELEDSGVYFCASSQFKGSSYSGNTIYFGEGSWLTVV.

This clone was counted between two and nine times. The J gene is TRBJ1-5, the V gene TRBV11-2; tentatively, D is TRBD1 (6 bases). V dropped 2 bases and J dropped 7 bases, with 9 bases sitting between them. Looked up from germline, CDR1 is SGHAT and CDR2 is FQNNGV. This CDR3 comprises 13 residues. DNA of the CDR3: TGTGCCAGCAGCTTACACAGGGACCAGCCCCAGCATTTT. Amino acid sequence: CASSLHRDQPQHF.

The rearrangement links TRBV9 to TRBJ2-7; D remains ambiguous. Trimming removed 0 bases at V and 0 bases at J, with 13 bases between. This CDR3 is built from 16 residues. Germline loops: CDR1 SGDLS, CDR2 YYNGEE. DNA of the CDR3: TGTGCCAGCAGCGTAGCTACCGGGTCCTACTCCTACGAGCAGTACTTC. Translated: CASSVATGSYSYEQYF.

This clone was seen just once. The chain is built from TRBV12-5 and TRBJ2-1; 11 bases fit TRBD2. There are 16 residues in the CDR3. The V segment lost 4 bases and the J segment 7 bases; nucleotides outside the gene matches: 9. The germline CDR1 and CDR2 sequences are LGHNT and FRNRAP. CDR3 in DNA: TGTGCTAGTGGTTCCACGACTAGCGGGGTTTTAAATGAGCAGTTCTTC. It specifies CASGSTTSGVLNEQFF.

V and J are TRBV2 and TRBJ1-3, with D hard to call. The V gene's germline CDR1 is SNHLY and CDR2 FYNNEI. CDR3 length: 12 residues. V lost 8 bases, J lost 4 bases, and 9 bases lay in between. The CDR3 is CASSEPGNTIYF. CDR3 bases: TGTGCCAGCTCTGAGCCAGGAAACACCATATATTTT.

This chain uses TRBV6-5 with TRBJ1-1, with D possibly TRBD1 on 5 matching bases. CDR3 length equals 13 residues. Looked up from germline, CDR1 is MNHEY and CDR2 is SVGAGI. Trimming took off 5 bases at V and 6 bases at J, with 13 bases between the two ends. The CDR3 spells CASSPRDFAEAFF. CDR3 in DNA: TGTGCCAGCAGTCCTCGGGACTTCGCTGAAGCTTTCTTT.

The chain is built from TRBV10-3 and TRBJ2-3, with D perhaps matching TRBD1 (6 bases). V was clipped by 4 bases and J by 5 bases, with 22 bases between them. Germline V gene data show CDR1 as ENHRY and CDR2 as SYGVKD. The CDR3 length is 17 residues. The CDR3 nucleotides are TGTGCCATCAGTGTCCAAGGTGTGGGGGCCCCTGGAGATACGCAGTATTTT. It translates to CAISVQGVGAPGDTQYF.

This clone was counted between two and nine times. The chain has TRBV11-3 and TRBJ2-2, with TRBD1 matching over 9 bases. This CDR3 is built from 16 residues. Germline values: CDR1 SGHNT, CDR2 YENEEA. V trimming: 0 bases; J trimming: 5 bases; junction bases outside the gene matches: 4. The chain's CDR3 is CASSLDGGQGTGELFF. In DNA, the CDR3 is TGTGCCAGCAGCTTAGATGGGGGACAGGGAACCGGGGAGCTGTTTTTT.

A word on this clone: A read error may produce the germline difference seen at one junction end. V and J are TRBV10-3 and TRBJ2-7; perhaps TRBD2 as D (6 bases). This CDR3 region has 14 residues. Germline V CDR1 and CDR2: ENHRY, SYGVKD. In DNA form, the CDR3 reads TGTGCCATCAGGGAGTTTGGGGGGTCCTACGAGCAGTACTTC. This gives the protein CAIREFGGSYEQYF.